Listed below are T cell receptor beta chains from one sample, sequenced in a study of T cell responses to AZD1222 COVID-19 vaccine. Some clones are missing from TCRdb's copy, which holds only in-frame ones; the method was immunoSEQ multiplex PCR. The sample records 100,000 or so clones, 89% being singletons. Sequencing was performed on peripheral blood, taken 28 days after the second AZD1222 dose. The receptors come from an adult who received the AZD1222 COVID-19 vaccine. Both conserved end residues are part of each CDR3. Each record gives: clone size, J gene, D gene, V gene, CDR3 protein, CDR3 DNA. The D gene is left open where the match is weak. Rows give clone size only sometimes, using once, few, many, or a class for an expanded clone.

abundance: NA; j_gene: TRBJ2-2; d_gene: NA; v_gene: TRBV6-5; CDR3aa: CASRGAGTGELFF; CDR3nt: TGTGCCAGCAGGGGGGCTGGCACCGGGGAGCTGTTTTTT
abundance: NA; j_gene: TRBJ2-7; d_gene: NA; v_gene: TRBV28; CDR3aa: CASSRATAPYEQYF; CDR3nt: TGTGCCAGCAGCCGAGCGACCGCTCCTTACGAGCAGTACTTC
abundance: NA; j_gene: TRBJ2-1; d_gene: NA; v_gene: TRBV28; CDR3aa: CASSLRVTEQFF; CDR3nt: TGTGCCAGCAGTTTACGTGTAACTGAGCAGTTCTTC
abundance: NA; j_gene: TRBJ2-1; d_gene: NA; v_gene: TRBV6-1; CDR3aa: CASSEIRLWGREINEQFF; CDR3nt: TGTGCCAGCAGTGAAATTCGACTGTGGGGGCGAGAAATCAATGAGCAGTTCTTC
abundance: NA; j_gene: TRBJ2-3; d_gene: NA; v_gene: TRBV10-3; CDR3aa: CATGGGTDTQYF; CDR3nt: TGTGCCACTGGTGGTGGCACAGATACGCAGTATTTT
abundance: NA; j_gene: TRBJ2-1; d_gene: NA; v_gene: TRBV29-1; CDR3aa: CSVRGGRDNEQFF; CDR3nt: TGCAGCGTGAGAGGGGGGCGGGACAATGAGCAGTTCTTC
abundance: NA; j_gene: TRBJ1-2; d_gene: NA; v_gene: TRBV19; CDR3aa: CASSIRGPFNYGYTF; CDR3nt: TGTGCCAGTAGTATTCGGGGCCCTTTTAACTATGGCTACACCTTC
abundance: NA; j_gene: TRBJ1-2; d_gene: TRBD1; v_gene: TRBV19; CDR3aa: CPNPGTENYGYTF; CDR3nt: TGTCCCAATCCTGGGACAGAGAACTATGGCTACACCTTC
abundance: NA; j_gene: TRBJ2-5; d_gene: NA; v_gene: TRBV7-8; CDR3aa: CASSLGQILTETQYF; CDR3nt: TGTGCCAGCAGCTTAGGACAGATTCTCACGGAGACCCAGTACTTC
abundance: NA; j_gene: TRBJ2-7; d_gene: TRBD2; v_gene: TRBV6-1; CDR3aa: CASGTSGMRIREQYF; CDR3nt: TGTGCCAGCGGGACTAGCGGGATGAGGATACGCGAGCAGTACTTC
abundance: NA; j_gene: TRBJ1-5; d_gene: NA; v_gene: TRBV28; CDR3aa: CASSFESRGQPQHF; CDR3nt: TGTGCCAGCAGTTTCGAAAGCCGGGGTCAGCCCCAGCATTTT
abundance: once; j_gene: TRBJ2-1; d_gene: TRBD2; v_gene: TRBV9; CDR3aa: CASSPQAGGPYEQFF; CDR3nt: TGTGCCAGCAGCCCTCAAGCGGGAGGGCCGTATGAGCAGTTCTTC
abundance: few; j_gene: TRBJ2-7; d_gene: NA; v_gene: TRBV5-1; CDR3aa: CASSLGALQGSYEQYF; CDR3nt: TGCGCCAGCAGCTTGGGCGCCCTTCAGGGCTCCTACGAGCAGTACTTC
abundance: once; j_gene: TRBJ1-1; d_gene: NA; v_gene: TRBV19; CDR3aa: CASSIRGANTEAFF; CDR3nt: TGTGCCAGTAGTATTCGGGGTGCGAACACTGAAGCTTTCTTT
abundance: NA; j_gene: TRBJ2-7; d_gene: TRBD1; v_gene: TRBV28; CDR3aa: CASSWDRAYEQYF; CDR3nt: TGTGCCAGCAGTTGGGACAGGGCCTACGAGCAGTACTTC
abundance: NA; j_gene: TRBJ2-6; d_gene: NA; v_gene: TRBV3-1/TRBV3-2; CDR3aa: CASSQMISGANVLTF; CDR3nt: TGTGCCAGCAGCCAAATGATTTCTGGGGCCAACGTCCTGACTTTC
abundance: NA; j_gene: TRBJ1-4; d_gene: NA; v_gene: TRBV20-1; CDR3aa: CSASILQKLFF; CDR3nt: TGCAGTGCTAGCATCCTGCAAAAACTGTTTTTT
abundance: NA; j_gene: TRBJ2-1; d_gene: NA; v_gene: TRBV27; CDR3aa: CASSFVMEENNEQFF; CDR3nt: TGTGCCAGCAGTTTTGTCATGGAGGAGAACAATGAGCAGTTCTTC
abundance: NA; j_gene: TRBJ2-7; d_gene: NA; v_gene: TRBV2; CDR3aa: CASRYPGPENEQYF; CDR3nt: TGTGCCAGCAGGTACCCGGGACCTGAGAACGAGCAGTACTTC
abundance: NA; j_gene: TRBJ1-5; d_gene: NA; v_gene: TRBV6-2/TRBV6-3; CDR3aa: CASSYSVSQPQHF; CDR3nt: TGTGCCAGCAGTTACAGCGTGAGCCAGCCCCAGCATTTT
abundance: NA; j_gene: TRBJ2-5; d_gene: NA; v_gene: TRBV21-1; CDR3aa: CASSKDRDRGYQETQYF; CDR3nt: TGTGCCAGCAGCAAAGATAGGGACAGGGGGTACCAAGAGACCCAGTACTTC
abundance: NA; j_gene: TRBJ2-7; d_gene: NA; v_gene: TRBV6-5; CDR3aa: CASSGSRSEQYF; CDR3nt: TGTGCCAGCAGCGGCTCGAGGAGCGAGCAGTACTTC
abundance: NA; j_gene: TRBJ2-7; d_gene: TRBD2; v_gene: TRBV7-3; CDR3aa: CASSLKSGLAGHEQYF; CDR3nt: TGTGCCAGCAGCTTAAAATCAGGGCTAGCGGGTCACGAGCAGTACTTC
abundance: NA; j_gene: TRBJ2-3; d_gene: TRBD1; v_gene: TRBV7-8; CDR3aa: CASSLVGTGGGYTQYF; CDR3nt: TGTGCCAGCAGCTTAGTCGGGACAGGGGGCGGTTATACGCAGTATTTT
abundance: NA; j_gene: TRBJ1-5; d_gene: NA; v_gene: TRBV10-1; CDR3aa: CASSESGRPKPQHF; CDR3nt: TGCGCCAGCAGTGAGTCGGGTAGGCCAAAGCCCCAGCATTTT
abundance: NA; j_gene: TRBJ2-1; d_gene: TRBD2; v_gene: TRBV6-5; CDR3aa: CASNWRAGVSNEQFF; CDR3nt: TGTGCCAGCAATTGGAGAGCGGGAGTGAGCAATGAGCAGTTCTTC
abundance: NA; j_gene: TRBJ2-4; d_gene: TRBD2; v_gene: TRBV7-2; CDR3aa: CASSEGLAAGGKNIQYF; CDR3nt: TGTGCCAGCAGCGAGGGACTAGCGGCCGGGGGCAAAAACATTCAGTACTTC
abundance: NA; j_gene: TRBJ2-3; d_gene: TRBD1; v_gene: TRBV5-1; CDR3aa: CASGTANTDTQYF; CDR3nt: TGCGCCAGCGGGACAGCCAACACAGATACGCAGTATTTT
abundance: NA; j_gene: TRBJ2-7; d_gene: NA; v_gene: TRBV24-1; CDR3aa: CATSDSGSLGEQYF; CDR3nt: TGTGCCACCAGTGATTCGGGCTCCTTGGGCGAGCAGTACTTC
abundance: few; j_gene: TRBJ1-6; d_gene: NA; v_gene: TRBV2; CDR3aa: CASRETAINSPLHF; CDR3nt: TGTGCCAGCAGGGAGACAGCTATCAATTCACCCCTCCACTTT
abundance: NA; j_gene: TRBJ2-7; d_gene: TRBD2; v_gene: TRBV6-6; CDR3aa: CASSRSKGLAGVEQYF; CDR3nt: TGTGCCAGCAGCCGCTCCAAGGGACTAGCGGGAGTCGAGCAGTACTTC
abundance: NA; j_gene: TRBJ1-2; d_gene: TRBD1; v_gene: TRBV11-2; CDR3aa: CASSLGTGVYGYTF; CDR3nt: TGTGCCAGCAGCTTAGGGACAGGGGTCTATGGCTACACCTTC
abundance: NA; j_gene: TRBJ2-3; d_gene: NA; v_gene: TRBV5-1; CDR3aa: CASRLHGTDTQYF; CDR3nt: TGCGCCAGCAGGCTGCACGGCACAGATACGCAGTATTTT
abundance: NA; j_gene: TRBJ2-7; d_gene: NA; v_gene: TRBV19; CDR3aa: CATKRGYEQYF; CDR3nt: TGTGCCACTAAGAGAGGGTACGAGCAGTACTTC
abundance: NA; j_gene: TRBJ2-7; d_gene: TRBD2; v_gene: TRBV7-6; CDR3aa: CASSLRAGAGAFREQYF; CDR3nt: TGTGCCAGCAGCTTAAGGGCGGGAGCGGGAGCCTTCAGGGAGCAGTACTTC
abundance: NA; j_gene: TRBJ1-1; d_gene: TRBD1; v_gene: TRBV29-1; CDR3aa: CSVPRNRGRENTEAFF; CDR3nt: TGCAGCGTTCCCCGGAACAGGGGACGGGAGAACACTGAAGCTTTCTTT
abundance: NA; j_gene: TRBJ2-1; d_gene: TRBD1; v_gene: TRBV15; CDR3aa: CATSRDRQGYEQFF; CDR3nt: TGTGCCACCAGCAGAGATAGACAGGGCTATGAGCAGTTCTTC
abundance: NA; j_gene: TRBJ1-3; d_gene: NA; v_gene: TRBV9; CDR3aa: CASSGTVSTGNTIYF; CDR3nt: TGTGCCAGCAGCGGAACTGTTTCAACCGGAAACACCATATATTTT
abundance: NA; j_gene: TRBJ1-1; d_gene: TRBD1; v_gene: TRBV5-8; CDR3aa: CASSPDRGLSAFF; CDR3nt: TGTGCCAGCAGCCCGGACAGGGGGTTGTCAGCTTTCTTT
abundance: NA; j_gene: TRBJ2-2; d_gene: NA; v_gene: TRBV5-1; CDR3aa: CASRDWGDTGELFF; CDR3nt: TGCGCCAGCAGGGACTGGGGGGACACCGGGGAGCTGTTTTTT
abundance: NA; j_gene: TRBJ1-5; d_gene: TRBD1; v_gene: TRBV28; CDR3aa: CASSLDRWGSSNQPQHF; CDR3nt: TGTGCCAGCAGTCTGGACAGGTGGGGTTCGAGCAATCAGCCCCAGCATTTT
abundance: NA; j_gene: TRBJ2-7; d_gene: TRBD1; v_gene: TRBV19; CDR3aa: CASSIGQGGAYEQYF; CDR3nt: TGTGCCAGTAGTATTGGACAGGGAGGCGCCTACGAGCAGTACTTC
abundance: NA; j_gene: TRBJ1-2; d_gene: TRBD1; v_gene: TRBV7-8; CDR3aa: CASSSRDRGEYGYTF; CDR3nt: TGTGCCAGCAGCTCCCGGGACAGGGGGGAGTATGGCTACACCTTC
abundance: NA; j_gene: TRBJ2-1; d_gene: NA; v_gene: TRBV3-1/TRBV3-2; CDR3aa: CASSQGPTRQEQFF; CDR3nt: TGTGCCAGCAGCCAAGGACCGACCAGACAGGAGCAGTTCTTC
abundance: NA; j_gene: TRBJ1-5; d_gene: NA; v_gene: TRBV28; CDR3aa: CASSLIPVKWDIQDQPQHF; CDR3nt: TGTGCCAGCAGTTTAATTCCCGTCAAATGGGACATCCAGGACCAGCCCCAGCATTTT
abundance: NA; j_gene: TRBJ1-2; d_gene: NA; v_gene: TRBV20-1; CDR3aa: CSAPRGNGYTF; CDR3nt: TGCAGTGCTCCAAGGGGGAATGGCTACACCTTC
abundance: NA; j_gene: TRBJ1-2; d_gene: NA; v_gene: TRBV7-9; CDR3aa: CASSLVSGGIRGYTF; CDR3nt: TGTGCCAGCAGCTTAGTGTCTGGCGGGATCAGAGGCTACACCTTC
abundance: NA; j_gene: TRBJ2-5; d_gene: NA; v_gene: TRBV9; CDR3aa: CASSVGTAQETQYF; CDR3nt: TGTGCCAGCAGCGTAGGTACAGCGCAAGAGACCCAGTACTTC
abundance: NA; j_gene: TRBJ2-1; d_gene: TRBD1; v_gene: TRBV10-3; CDR3aa: CAISEGQGARGEQFF; CDR3nt: TGTGCCATCAGTGAGGGACAGGGGGCTCGGGGTGAGCAGTTCTTC
abundance: NA; j_gene: TRBJ1-2; d_gene: NA; v_gene: TRBV12-3/TRBV12-4; CDR3aa: CASSFIGEGYTF; CDR3nt: TGTGCCAGCAGTTTTATAGGGGAAGGCTACACCTTC
abundance: NA; j_gene: TRBJ2-7; d_gene: NA; v_gene: TRBV18; CDR3aa: CASGQGRENYEQYF; CDR3nt: TGTGCCAGCGGTCAGGGCAGGGAGAACTACGAGCAGTACTTC
abundance: NA; j_gene: TRBJ2-7; d_gene: TRBD2; v_gene: TRBV28; CDR3aa: CASSFPSGRGAYEQYF; CDR3nt: TGTGCCAGCAGTTTCCCTAGCGGGAGGGGGGCCTACGAGCAGTACTTC
abundance: NA; j_gene: TRBJ2-3; d_gene: NA; v_gene: TRBV11-2; CDR3aa: CASSLEDLITDTQYF; CDR3nt: TGTGCCAGCAGCTTAGAGGACTTGATCACAGATACGCAGTATTTT
abundance: NA; j_gene: TRBJ2-1; d_gene: NA; v_gene: TRBV10-3; CDR3aa: CAISPSLGYNEQFF; CDR3nt: TGTGCCATCAGTCCCTCTCTCGGGTACAATGAGCAGTTCTTC
abundance: NA; j_gene: TRBJ2-7; d_gene: TRBD1; v_gene: TRBV5-4; CDR3aa: CASSLADRAAYEQYF; CDR3nt: TGTGCCAGCAGCTTAGCGGACAGGGCGGCTTACGAGCAGTACTTC
abundance: NA; j_gene: TRBJ1-1; d_gene: NA; v_gene: TRBV5-1; CDR3aa: CASSLERTNTEAFF; CDR3nt: TGCGCCAGCAGCTTGGAACGGACGAACACTGAAGCTTTCTTT